The 14 T cell receptor beta chains below were found in one sample sequenced in a study of siplizumab effects on memory and regulatory T cells. Data came from immunoSEQ multiplex PCR; TCRdb stores just in-frame clones and leaves some out. The sample lists about 57,000 clones, roughly 80% occurring once. The sequenced sample was memory CD4+ T cells sorted from blood. The origin of the receptors is a human donor in good health.

This clone came up a few times. V is TRBV5-8 and J is TRBJ2-1, with a tentative D call TRBD2 (5 bases). The CDR3 is 16 amino acids. Looked up from germline, CDR1 is SGHTS and CDR2 is YDEGEE. The V and J ends lost 1 base and 0 bases respectively, with 11 bases between them. The CDR3 protein is CASSLFHGNSYNEQFF. DNA for the CDR3: TGTGCCAGCAGCTTGTTCCACGGGAACTCCTACAATGAGCAGTTCTTC.

This chain links TRBV2 with TRBJ1-1; D is possibly TRBD1 (5 bases). Trimming left V 6 bases short and J 8 bases short, with 10 bases between. CDR3 size: 11 residues. The V gene's germline CDR1 is SNHLY and CDR2 FYNNEI. As DNA, the CDR3 is TGTGCCAGCAGCTTGGGGCAGGAAGCTTTCTTT. Encoded protein: CASSLGQEAFF.

The chain has TRBV6-1 and TRBJ1-2, with D unresolved. V was shortened by 6 bases and J by 6 bases, with 17 bases between the two germline ends. This CDR3 spans 14 amino acids. Germline V lookup: CDR1 MNHNS, CDR2 SASEGT. CDR3 nucleotide sequence: TGTGCCAGCAGCGCCGCGGGAGGGAGGAATGGCTACACCTTC. It specifies CASSAAGGRNGYTF.

The chain combines TRBV18 with TRBJ1-3; TRBD1 agrees at 10 bases. There are 18 residues in the CDR3. Unmatched junction bases numbered 10, after V lost 5 bases and J lost 0 bases. The V gene's germline CDR1 is KGHSH and CDR2 LQKENI. This chain's CDR3 is CASSFDRGHLSSGNTIYF. Written as DNA, the CDR3 is TGTGCCAGCTCATTCGACAGGGGGCACTTAAGCTCTGGAAACACCATATATTTT.

The chain uses TRBV9 and TRBJ2-3, with TRBD2 matching 9 bases. Unmatched junction bases numbered 4, after V lost 0 bases and J lost 2 bases. This CDR3 region has 16 residues. CDR1 SGDLS and CDR2 YYNGEE come from the germline V gene. The CDR3 sequence: CASSVDSGGYTDTQYF. The CDR3 DNA follows: TGTGCCAGCAGCGTAGATAGCGGGGGATACACAGATACGCAGTATTTT.

The V gene is TRBV5-1, the J gene TRBJ1-3; no firm D call. Germline V CDR1 and CDR2: SGHRS, YFSETQ. This CDR3 spans 16 amino acids. Between the trimmed V and J ends, which lost 4 bases and 0 bases, there was a span of 14 bases. The CDR3 spells CASSLDFGSSGNTIYF. CDR3 coding DNA: TGCGCCAGCAGCCTGGACTTTGGAAGCTCTGGAAACACCATATATTTT.

This chain links TRBV4-2 with TRBJ1-2, with 8 bases identical to TRBD1. The V and J ends lost 4 bases and 1 base, in that order; junction bases with no gene match: 5. CDR1 is LGHNA and CDR2 is YNFKEQ in the germline V gene. The CDR3 is 15 residues long. In DNA form, the CDR3 reads TGTGCCAGCAGCCCTACAGGGGGAGATAACTATGGCTACACCTTC. Protein sequence: CASSPTGGDNYGYTF.

V gene TRBV2 combines with J gene TRBJ2-1; tentative D call: TRBD1 (6 bases). Germline V gene data show CDR1 as SNHLY and CDR2 as FYNNEI. The V end lost 3 bases, the J end lost 10 bases, and 16 bases lay between the germline ends. The CDR3 covers 14 residues. The CDR3 reads CASSDRGRLQEQFF. CDR3 sequence (DNA): TGTGCCAGCAGTGACAGGGGCAGGCTGCAGGAGCAGTTCTTC. Full variable domain (missing parts from reference TRBV2 and TRBJ2-1): EPEVTQTPSHQVTQMGQEVILRCVPISNHLYFYWYRQILGQKVEFLVSFYNNEISEKSEIFDDQFSVERPDGSNFTLKIRSTKLEDSAMYFCASSDRGRLQEQFFGPGTRLTVL.

The chain couples TRBV18 to TRBJ2-5, with 12 bases that match TRBD2. This CDR3 has 16 residues. Per the germline V gene, CDR1 is KGHSH and CDR2 is LQKENI. V shed 3 bases and J 4 bases; nucleotides not matched to a gene: 6. CDR3 sequence reads: CASSPYGLAGSETQYF. The CDR3, as DNA: TGTGCCAGCTCACCGTACGGACTAGCGGGGTCAGAGACCCAGTACTTC.

About this clone: Within the sample, other DNA sequences also encode this same CDR3. V gene TRBV6-6 combines with J gene TRBJ2-7; D perhaps matches TRBD1 (6 bases). CDR1 and CDR2 (germline): MNHNY, SVGAGI (reference sequence). The CDR3 contains 11 residues. The V end lost 6 bases, the J end lost 4 bases, and 7 bases lay between the germline ends. The CDR3 here is CASRTGYEQYF. The DNA for the CDR3 is TGTGCCAGCAGGACAGGATACGAGCAGTACTTC.

This clone was counted only a few times. V and J are TRBV19 and TRBJ2-2; 9 nucleotides match TRBD2. The CDR3 runs to 14 residues. After removal of 9 bases from V and 6 bases from J, the junction contained 8 bases not matched to a gene. Germline lookup yields CDR1 LNHDA and CDR2 SQIVND (reference sequence). The CDR3 DNA reads TGTGCCAGCGCCCAGCGGGAGGTATCCGGGGAGCTGTTTTTT. Protein sequence: CASAQREVSGELFF.

This clone was found a few times. The rearrangement links TRBV5-1 to TRBJ2-6; a weak D match, TRBD1 (6 bases). Trimming took off 3 bases at V and 0 bases at J, with 13 bases between the two ends. The CDR3 has 17 residues. Per the germline V gene, CDR1 is SGHRS and CDR2 is YFSETQ. The DNA of the CDR3 is TGCGCCAGCAGCTCAACAGGACAGAGCTCTGGGGCCAACGTCCTGACTTTC. It encodes CASSSTGQSSGANVLTF. The full variable domain, completed using reference TRBV5-1 and TRBJ2-6, is KAGVTQTPRYLIKTRGQQVTLSCSPISGHRSVSWYQQTPGQGLQFLFEYFSETQRNKGNFPGRFSGRQFSNSRSEMNVSTLELGDSALYLCASSSTGQSSGANVLTFGAGSRLTVL.

Of note for this clone: Other DNA variants within this sample encode the same CDR3. The chain has TRBV5-1 and TRBJ1-1; 9 nucleotides match TRBD1. The V and J ends lost 3 bases and 2 bases, in that order; junction bases with no gene match: 2. This CDR3 comprises 14 residues. Germline V lookup: CDR1 SGHRS, CDR2 YFSETQ. CDR3 in amino acids: CASSSGQGNTEAFF. The CDR3 coding sequence is TGCGCCAGCAGCTCGGGACAGGGAAACACTGAAGCTTTCTTT.

The chain couples TRBV4-1 to TRBJ2-2, with D unresolved. Trimming pared 0 bases from V and 5 bases from J, leaving 13 bases between. Germline loops: CDR1 MGHRA, CDR2 YSYEKL. The CDR3 extends over 16 amino acids. The CDR3 region is CASSQDSGLGTGELFF. The CDR3 DNA sequence: TGCGCCAGCAGCCAAGATTCCGGGTTGGGGACCGGGGAGCTGTTTTTT.